The 21 T cell receptor beta chains listed next were all sequenced from one sample in a study of T cells in Graves' hyperthyroidism and ophthalmopathy. What was amplified from RNA transcripts were TCR beta CDR3 regions. HTBI primers were employed in a first-round RT-PCR of the TCR CDR3. MiXCR, applied by TCRdb to the multiplex PCR reads, yields one record per CDR3 protein. Found here are a few hundred thousand distinct CDR3 sequences, approximately 14% of them singletons; the top ten hold approximately 35%. Material: blood. These receptors were collected from a woman aged 40 to 49 with Graves' ophthalmopathy.

This clonotype was recorded at least ten times. The chain joins TRBV13 to TRBJ1-5; D ambiguous. The CDR3 is 14 residues long. V lost 0 bases and J 3 bases, leaving 6 bases between the germline ends. The V gene's germline CDR1 is PRHDT and CDR2 FYEKMQ (reference sequence). The CDR3 reads CASSLGRNNQPQHF. DNA for the CDR3: TGTGCCAGCAGCTTAGGACGGAACAATCAGCCCCAGCATTTT. Filled out from reference TRBV13 and TRBJ1-5, the complete variable domain reads AAGVIQSPRHLIKEKRETATLKCYPIPRHDTVYWYQQGPGQDPQFLISFYEKMQSDKGSIPDRFSAQQFSDYHSELNMSSLELGDSALYFCASSLGRNNQPQHFGDGTRLSIL.

This clonotype was picked up many times. V usage is TRBV7-8 and J usage is TRBJ2-7; no clear D gene. Looked up from germline, CDR1 is SGHVS and CDR2 is FQNEAQ. Deletions cut 5 bases from V and 0 bases from J, with 5 bases between. The CDR3 runs 12 residues. CDR3 residues: CASSPPSYEQYF. The CDR3 DNA is TGTGCCAGCAGCCCACCCTCCTACGAGCAGTACTTC.

The gene calls are TRBV19 and TRBJ2-3; 11 bases fit TRBD2. This CDR3 has 14 amino acids. V lost 5 bases to trimming and J lost 5 bases; unmatched junction nucleotides: 3. Germline V gives CDR1 LNHDA, CDR2 SQIVND (reference sequence). In DNA form, the CDR3 reads TGTGCCAGTAGTCGCCTAGCGGGGGGAGATACGCAGTATTTT. It specifies CASSRLAGGDTQYF.

This sequence joins TRBV9 and TRBJ2-1; 11 nucleotides align to TRBD2. J gave up 1 base and V 3 bases, and 6 bases lay outside the gene matches. The CDR3 is 17 amino acids. Germline values: CDR1 SGDLS, CDR2 YYNGEE. The CDR3 DNA sequence: TGTGCCAGCAGCGGAACCGGGACTAGCGGTTCCTACAATGAGCAGTTCTTC. Protein sequence: CASSGTGTSGSYNEQFF.

This clonotype has at least ten counts. The chain combines TRBV6-5 with TRBJ2-1; the D gene is possibly TRBD1 (6 bases). This CDR3 comprises 16 residues. The V end was cut by 0 bases, the J end by 7 bases, with 16 bases between. Germline V gene sequence: CDR1 MNHEY, CDR2 SVGAGI. The CDR3 nucleotides read TGTGCCAGCAGTTACTCCCGACAGGCCTGGGGGAATGAGCAGTTCTTC. Protein product: CASSYSRQAWGNEQFF.

This clonotype was recorded at least ten times. The chain is built from TRBV10-3 and TRBJ1-4; possibly TRBD1 for D (5 bases). This CDR3 has 16 residues. Germline V lookup: CDR1 ENHRY, CDR2 SYGVKD. Trimming shortened V by 5 bases and J by 4 bases, and 17 bases separated the two germline ends. The CDR3 spells CAISPGLTARNEKLFF. The DNA of the CDR3 is TGTGCCATCAGTCCGGGGCTTACGGCTCGTAATGAAAAACTGTTTTTT.

The chain is built from TRBV24-1 and TRBJ2-3; D remains ambiguous. Germline V gene sequence: CDR1 KGHDR, CDR2 SFDVKD. Trimming shortened V by 4 bases and J by 6 bases, and 25 bases separated the two germline ends. This CDR3 has 18 residues. CDR3 residues: CATSDLAPDGRPTDTQYF. CDR3 coding DNA: TGTGCCACCAGTGACCTCGCACCTGACGGACGCCCTACGGATACGCAGTATTTT.

The chain employs TRBV20-1 and TRBJ2-4; D may be TRBD1 or TRBD2 (5 bases each). Germline assignment: CDR1 DFQATT and CDR2 SNEGSKA (reference sequence). The V end was cut by 6 bases, the J end by 7 bases, with 22 bases between. There are 15 residues in the CDR3. CDR3 bases: TGCAGTGCCCCCCGGGACCTCTCAAGCCCCAACATTCAGTACTTC. Protein product: CSAPRDLSSPNIQYF.

This clonotype was detected a few times. This chain connects TRBV10-2 to TRBJ2-7; D is perhaps TRBD2 (5 bases). CDR3 length: 16 residues. V was clipped by 2 bases and J by 2 bases, with 16 bases between them. Germline lookup yields CDR1 WSHSY and CDR2 SAAADI. CDR3 residues: CASSEPPLGVTYEQYF. Here the CDR3 DNA reads TGCGCCAGCAGTGAGCCCCCACTCGGGGTTACCTACGAGCAGTACTTC.

This clonotype was seen more than once but under ten times. The CDR3 DNA reads TGTGCCAGCAGCCCGGCGGGGGTAGGAGGAAACACCATATATTTT. This encodes CASSPAGVGGNTIYF. The chain recombines TRBV6-1 with TRBJ1-3, with D maybe TRBD1 (5 bases). This CDR3 comprises 15 residues. Germline CDR1 reads MNHNS; CDR2 reads SASEGT. The V gene lost 6 bases and the J gene lost 4 bases, with 16 bases spanning the gap.

Only a few counts were recorded for this clonotype. The CDR3 region has the DNA TGTGCCAGCAGCTTCGGCCGCACCACCTACTCTGGAAACACCATATATTTT. As protein: CASSFGRTTYSGNTIYF. The genes are TRBV5-4 and TRBJ1-3; D is unclear. V lost 2 bases to trimming and J lost 0 bases, with 15 bases between them. CDR3 size: 17 residues. Germline loops: CDR1 SGHNT, CDR2 YYREEE (reference sequence).

The genes are TRBV25-1 and TRBJ1-2; D is uncertain. Germline V gene data show CDR1 as MGHDK and CDR2 as SYGVNS. Trimming left V 6 bases short and J 6 bases short, with 14 bases between. The CDR3 is made up of 13 amino acids. The CDR3, as DNA: TGTGCCAGCAGCTCGGGTAGAGCGGATGGCTACACCTTC. It translates to CASSSGRADGYTF.

V usage is TRBV15 and J usage is TRBJ2-1; D perhaps matches TRBD2 (6 bases). The CDR3 spans 18 residues. CDR1 and CDR2 from the germline V gene are LNHNV and YYDKDF (reference sequence). V was clipped by 5 bases and J by 2 bases, with 22 bases between them. The CDR3 sequence is CATSGPKDGGRAYNEQFF. Written as DNA, the CDR3 is TGTGCCACCAGCGGCCCCAAAGACGGGGGTCGCGCCTACAATGAGCAGTTCTTC.

This clonotype was observed many times. The chain combines TRBV2 with TRBJ2-7; TRBD2 aligns across 8 bases. In germline, CDR1 is SNHLY, CDR2 FYNNEI. The CDR3 runs 14 residues. The trim removed 6 bases at V and 3 bases at J, leaving 7 bases unmatched. The CDR3 region is CASSQSGGIYEQYF. CDR3 nucleotides: TGTGCCAGCAGCCAGAGCGGGGGCATCTACGAGCAGTACTTC. Filled out from reference TRBV2 and TRBJ2-7, the complete variable domain reads EPEVTQTPSHQVTQMGQEVILRCVPISNHLYFYWYRQILGQKVEFLVSFYNNEISEKSEIFDDQFSVERPDGSNFTLKIRSTKLEDSAMYFCASSQSGGIYEQYFGPGTRLTVT.

The V gene is TRBV6-1, the J gene TRBJ2-7, with TRBD1 identical over 7 bases. Germline assignment: CDR1 MNHNS and CDR2 SASEGT. The ends lost 2 bases at V and 3 bases at J; junction bases unmatched: 4. The CDR3 runs 14 residues. CDR3 coding DNA: TGTGCCAGCAGTGAAACCAGGGGGAACTACGAGCAGTACTTC. This gives the protein CASSETRGNYEQYF.

This clonotype was recorded many times. The V call is TRBV18, the J call TRBJ1-1; D gene unclear. The CDR3 runs to 13 residues. The V end was cut by 1 base, the J end by 1 base, with 4 bases between. The V gene's germline CDR1 is KGHSH and CDR2 LQKENI. This chain's CDR3 is CASSPQRNTEAFF. CDR3 bases: TGTGCCAGCTCACCACAGCGGAACACTGAAGCTTTCTTT.

A note on this clonotype: This may be a read error: a much more frequent sequence differs by one nucleotide. This rearrangement joins TRBV6-1 to TRBJ2-7; D possibly corresponds to TRBD1 (7 bases). The CDR3 spans 15 residues. Germline V CDR1 and CDR2: MNHNS, SASEGT. The CDR3 DNA is TGTGCAACGGGACAGTTCCTAACGGGGGCCTACGAGCAGTACTTC. Amino acid sequence: CATGQFLTGAYEQYF.

In its sample, this clonotype was seen many times. This rearrangement joins TRBV20-1 to TRBJ1-2, with D unclear. The CDR3 sequence is 11 residues long. Germline CDR1 reads DFQATT; CDR2 reads SNEGSKA (reference sequence). Trimming shortened V by 6 bases and J by 8 bases, and 13 bases separated the two germline ends. The DNA for the CDR3 is TGCAGTGCAAGGACCGGATTCGGCTACACCTTC. Translated: CSARTGFGYTF.

The sample holds a few counts of this clonotype. The rearrangement links TRBV3-1 to TRBJ2-1; TRBD2 is a possible D gene (5 bases). The CDR3 has 14 residues. The V gene lost 7 bases and the J gene lost 8 bases, with 18 bases spanning the gap. Germline V gives CDR1 LGHDT, CDR2 YNNKEL (reference sequence). The CDR3 is CASNLATAHDEQFF. CDR3 nucleotides: TGTGCCAGCAACTTAGCGACTGCACACGATGAGCAGTTCTTC.

This clonotype was detected many times. V is TRBV28 and J is TRBJ1-3, with D possibly TRBD1 on 6 matching bases. The V end lost 2 bases, the J end lost 1 base, and 6 bases lay between the germline ends. The CDR3 consists of 14 residues. CDR1 is MDHEN, CDR2 SYDVKM, per germline. The CDR3 sequence: CASSLQGSGNTIYF. CDR3 nucleotide sequence: TGTGCCAGCAGTTTACAGGGGTCTGGAAACACCATATATTTT.

This clonotype was counted many times. The gene calls are TRBV29-1 and TRBJ1-2; weak D call: TRBD1 (6 bases). The germline CDR1 and CDR2 sequences are SQVTM and ANQGSEA. The CDR3 loop spans 12 amino acids. V was cut by 7 bases and J by 2 bases, with 11 bases left in between. Here the CDR3 reads CSAGQNNYGYTF. CDR3 coding DNA: TGCAGCGCCGGACAGAACAACTATGGCTACACCTTC.